This T cell receptor (beta chain) was observed in a study of T-cell reconstitution after alpha-beta-depleted transplantation in children. Germline V gene lookup returns CDR1 MDHEN and CDR2 SYDVKM. V was trimmed by 6 bases and J by 2 bases, leaving 8 bases between them. The CDR3 has 12 amino acids. This clonotype was recorded a few times. The antigen is undetermined. Whole-study results and caveats: T-cell counts and diversity were attributed mostly to newly produced T cells one year after transplant.

A library of TCRbeta sequences, prepared with unique molecular identifiers, was generated. From the PCR reads, TCRdb called clonotypes with MiXCR, one entry per CDR3 protein. The sample has 500,000 or so distinct CDR3 sequences; approximately 10% are singletons. The rearrangement joins TRBV28 to TRBJ2-7, with no clear D. This specimen was PBMCs, mostly from graft donor cells, taken 180 days after TCRalphabeta/CD19-depleted stem cell transplant. This TCR was recovered from a female patient between 2 and 15 years old who had a stem cell transplant for aplastic anemia, so the T cells may come from the graft donor. The CDR3 reads CASSRPAYEQYV. CDR3 DNA: TGTGCCAGCAGCCGGCCGGCCTACGAGCAGTACGTC.